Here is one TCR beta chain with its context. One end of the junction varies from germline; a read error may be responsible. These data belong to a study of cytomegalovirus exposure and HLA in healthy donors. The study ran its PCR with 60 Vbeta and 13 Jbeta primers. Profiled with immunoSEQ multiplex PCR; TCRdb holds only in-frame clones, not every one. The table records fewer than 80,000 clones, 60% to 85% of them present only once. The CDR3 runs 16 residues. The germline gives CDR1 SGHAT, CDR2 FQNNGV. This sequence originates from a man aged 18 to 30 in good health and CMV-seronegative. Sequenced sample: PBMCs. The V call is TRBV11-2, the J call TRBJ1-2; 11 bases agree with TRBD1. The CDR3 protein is CASSPGPGQGDYGYAF. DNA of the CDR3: TGTGCCAGCAGCCCCGGGCCGGGACAGGGGGACTATGGCTACGCCTTC. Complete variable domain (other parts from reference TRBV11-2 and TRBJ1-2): EAGVAQSPRYKIIEKRQSVAFWCNPISGHATLYWYQQILGQGPKLLIQFQNNGVVDDSQLPKDRFSAERLKGVDSTLKIQPAKLEDSAVYLCASSPGPGQGDYGYAFGSGTRLTVV.